This T cell receptor (beta chain) derives from a study of glioma-infiltrating T cells. Whole-study context: Low-grade gliomas were grade II; glioblastomas were grade IV at initial diagnosis. Study-wide results and limits: Shared blood CDR3 signature motifs marked patients with low tissue-blood divergence.

The iRepertoire nested amplicon-rescue multiplex PCR amplified TCR alpha and beta CDR3s from RNA. MiXCR, run by TCRdb on the multiplex PCR reads, gives a single entry per CDR3 protein. The sample lists 300,000 to 400,000 distinct CDR3 sequences, 41% occurring once. The V gene lost 6 bases and the J gene lost 8 bases, with 10 bases spanning the gap. CDR3 size: 11 residues. Germline V gives CDR1 MDHEN, CDR2 SYDVKM. As for this clonotype: Its target is not known.

This clonotype originated in a human donor with low-grade glioma or glioblastoma, undergoing nonglioma brain surgery, or in good health (not recorded which). The source material was glioma tissue, nonneoplastic brain tissue, or PBMCs (not recorded which). The genes are TRBV28 and TRBJ1-1; a weak D match, TRBD1 (6 bases). CDR3 loop: CASSSGGEAFF. In DNA, the CDR3 is TGTGCCAGCAGCAGCGGGGGCGAAGCTTTCTTT.